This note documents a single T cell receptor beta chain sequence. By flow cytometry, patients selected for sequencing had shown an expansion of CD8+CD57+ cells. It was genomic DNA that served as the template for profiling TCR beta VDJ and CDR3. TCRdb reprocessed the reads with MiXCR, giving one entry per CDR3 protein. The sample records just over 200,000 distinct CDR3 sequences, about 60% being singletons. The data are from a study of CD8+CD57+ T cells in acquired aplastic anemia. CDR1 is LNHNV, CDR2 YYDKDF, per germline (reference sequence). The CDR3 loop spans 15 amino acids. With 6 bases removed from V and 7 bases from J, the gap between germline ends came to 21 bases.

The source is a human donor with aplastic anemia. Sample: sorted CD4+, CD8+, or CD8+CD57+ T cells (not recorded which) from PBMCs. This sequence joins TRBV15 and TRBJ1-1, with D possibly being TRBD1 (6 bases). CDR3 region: CATSWGLRGSGEAFF. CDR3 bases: TGTGCCACCAGTTGGGGGCTTCGGGGGTCGGGTGAAGCTTTCTTT.